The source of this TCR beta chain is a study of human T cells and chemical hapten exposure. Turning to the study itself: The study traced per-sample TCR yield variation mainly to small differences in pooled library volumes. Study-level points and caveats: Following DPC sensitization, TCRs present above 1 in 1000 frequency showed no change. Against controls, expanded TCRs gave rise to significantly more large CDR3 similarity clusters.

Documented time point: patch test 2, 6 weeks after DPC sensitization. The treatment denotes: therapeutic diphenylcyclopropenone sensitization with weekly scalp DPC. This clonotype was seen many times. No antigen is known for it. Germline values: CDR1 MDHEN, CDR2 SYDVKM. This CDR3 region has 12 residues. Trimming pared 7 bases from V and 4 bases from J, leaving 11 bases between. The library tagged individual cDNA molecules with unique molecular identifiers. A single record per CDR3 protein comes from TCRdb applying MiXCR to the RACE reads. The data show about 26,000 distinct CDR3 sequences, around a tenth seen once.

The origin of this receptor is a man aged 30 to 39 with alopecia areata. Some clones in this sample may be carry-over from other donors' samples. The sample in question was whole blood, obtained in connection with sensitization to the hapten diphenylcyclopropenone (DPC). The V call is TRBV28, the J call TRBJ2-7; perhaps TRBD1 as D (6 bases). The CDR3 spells CASKTGRYEQYF. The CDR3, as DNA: TGTGCCAGCAAAACAGGGAGATACGAGCAGTACTTC.